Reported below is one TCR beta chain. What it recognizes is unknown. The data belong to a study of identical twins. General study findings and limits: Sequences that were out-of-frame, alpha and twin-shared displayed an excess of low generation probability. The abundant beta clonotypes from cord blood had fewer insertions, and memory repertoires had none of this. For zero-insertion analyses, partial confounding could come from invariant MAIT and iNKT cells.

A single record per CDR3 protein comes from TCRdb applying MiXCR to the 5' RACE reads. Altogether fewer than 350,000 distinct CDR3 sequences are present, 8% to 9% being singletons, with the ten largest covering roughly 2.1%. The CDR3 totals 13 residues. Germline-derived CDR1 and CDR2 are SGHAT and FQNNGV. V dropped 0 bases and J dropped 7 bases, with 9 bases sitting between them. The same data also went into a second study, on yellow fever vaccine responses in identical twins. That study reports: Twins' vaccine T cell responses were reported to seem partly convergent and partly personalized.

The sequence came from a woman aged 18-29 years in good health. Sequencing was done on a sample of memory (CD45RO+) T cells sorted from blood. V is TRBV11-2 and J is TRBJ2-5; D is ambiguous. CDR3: CASSLDILGTQYF. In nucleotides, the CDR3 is TGTGCCAGCAGCTTAGATATCCTGGGGACCCAGTACTTC.